This TCR beta chain was identified in a study of blood T cell repertoires in COVID-19. Overall study context: Whether acute or convalescent, the COVID-19 samples came from the United States, Italy and Spain.

This CDR3 contains 11 residues. V lost 4 bases and J 11 bases, leaving 11 bases between the germline ends. Germline CDR1 is LGHNT and CDR2 is FRNRAP. Clones were sequenced by immunoSEQ multiplex PCR, and TCRdb holds only the in-frame ones, with some missing. The sample shows approximately 280,000 clones, 85% of them seen only once. The chain has TRBV12-5 and TRBJ1-1; the D gene is possibly TRBD1 (5 bases). This sequence was found in a woman in her fifties or sixties who had recovered from COVID-19. Sequencing was done on a sample of PBMCs or T cells enriched from blood (not recorded which). CDR3 DNA sequence: TGTGCTAGTGGTTCCGGGAGGGACGCTTTCTTT. Its protein product is CASGSGRDAFF.